This T cell receptor (beta chain) was captured in a study of prognosis after radiotherapy for stage I lung cancer. The wider study: Stereotactic body radiotherapy was given without concurrent therapy in all patients. In a handful of patients, distant metastases developed after radiotherapy (median roughly 7 months), whereas roughly 15 patients showed no significant progression. Study results and limitations: Tumor-specific reactivity of the expanded TCR clones remained undetermined. Reduced unique TCR clone counts were recorded after stereotactic body radiation therapy, with a median of 10,088 versus 6,861.

The study amplified the TCR beta CDR3 region from genomic DNA. This amplification was carried out by two rounds of multiplex PCR. Initially, in first-round PCR, primers specific to each TRBV and TRBJ gene were used. In TCRdb, the multiplex PCR reads were re-called with MiXCR into one record per CDR3 protein. Of 30,000 or so distinct CDR3 sequences listed, over 40% were seen once; the top ten hold roughly 14%. The table lists this clonotype with many counts. Its specificity is unknown. This CDR3 is built from 15 residues. J was trimmed by 1 base and V by 4 bases; bases with no gene match: 6. Germline-derived CDR1 and CDR2 are MDHEN and SYDVKM.

This receptor was obtained from a donor over 45 with non-small cell lung cancer. The chain has TRBV28 and TRBJ1-1, with 7 bases aligning to TRBD1. The sample here was PBMCs, taken before or after stereotactic body radiation therapy (not recorded which). This chain's CDR3 is CASSSATGWNTEAFF. The CDR3 coding sequence is TGTGCCAGCAGTTCCGCGACAGGGTGGAACACTGAAGCTTTCTTT.